The 32 T cell receptor beta chains below all came from one sample that was sequenced in a study of shared clonotypes between healthy human individuals. Clones were read by immunoSEQ multiplex PCR, and TCRdb kept only the in-frame ones, dropping some. Of 100,000 to 120,000 clones listed, around two thirds were seen once; the top ten hold 20% to 25%. Sequencing was done on a sample of memory CD8+ T cells sorted from blood. Subset: CD45RO+ cells pooled with CCR7-negative TemRA cells. The receptors shown here come from a young woman in good health.

The chain links TRBV6-6 to TRBJ2-3, with D hard to call. CDR1 is MNHNY, CDR2 SVGAGI, per germline (reference sequence). The ends were cut back, 0 bases at V and 4 bases at J, with 14 bases in the middle. This CDR3 is built from 16 residues. This chain's CDR3 is CASSYSNLVSADTQYF. Written as DNA, the CDR3 is TGTGCCAGCAGTTACTCGAATCTTGTTTCGGCAGATACGCAGTATTTT.

The J gene is TRBJ2-4, the V gene TRBV4-1; the match to TRBD2 covers 7 bases. The CDR3 consists of 18 residues. The J segment lost 0 bases and the V segment lost 0 bases, leaving 8 bases of the junction unmatched. Germline V CDR1 and CDR2: MGHRA, YSYEKL. CDR3 loop: CASSQDLWEGLAKNIQYF. The CDR3 coding sequence is TGCGCCAGCAGCCAAGATCTGTGGGAGGGACTAGCCAAAAACATTCAGTACTTC.

The rearrangement joins TRBV18 to TRBJ2-7; D may be TRBD1 (5 bases). Germline CDR1 KGHSH, CDR2 LQKENI. CDR3 length equals 15 residues. Trimming stripped 4 bases from V and 4 bases from J, with 17 bases between. CDR3 sequence reads: CASSLDPRQLYEQYF. CDR3 nucleotide sequence: TGTGCCAGCTCACTCGACCCGAGACAGCTTTACGAGCAGTACTTC.

The CDR3 sequence is CASSHPVSYSEQYF. CDR3 coding DNA: TGCGCCAGCAGCCACCCTGTCTCCTACTCCGAGCAGTACTTC. The chain combines TRBV4-1 with TRBJ2-5; D gene unclear. The DNA end is more similar to TRBJ2-7, so the J call may be wrong. Germline CDR1 reads MGHRA; CDR2 reads YSYEKL. This CDR3 region has 14 residues.

This clone was detected ten times or more. The V and J genes are TRBV5-6 and TRBJ1-4; D may be TRBD1 (6 bases). CDR1 SGHDT and CDR2 YYEEEE come from the germline V gene. The CDR3 extends over 16 amino acids. The germline V and J ends were trimmed by 3 bases and 2 bases, with 14 bases remaining between them. This CDR3 is CASSSHYRATNEKLFF. The CDR3 DNA is TGTGCCAGCAGCTCTCACTACAGGGCCACTAATGAAAAACTGTTTTTT.

This chain links TRBV27 with TRBJ1-2; unclear D gene. Trimming took off 2 bases at V and 8 bases at J, with 15 bases between the two ends. The length of the CDR3 is 14 residues. Germline CDR1 and CDR2: MNHEY and SMNVEV (reference sequence). Written as DNA, the CDR3 is TGTGCCAGCAGTTTAGGGCCGGGGTTGGGGGGCTACACCTTC. Its protein product is CASSLGPGLGGYTF.

This sequence joins TRBV7-2 and TRBJ2-3, with D maybe TRBD2 (6 bases). The CDR3 length is 16 residues. V was trimmed by 1 base and J by 0 bases, leaving 11 bases between them. Germline CDR1 SGHTA, CDR2 FQGNSA. The CDR3 is CASSLGGETSTDTQYF. In DNA form, the CDR3 reads TGTGCCAGCAGCTTAGGGGGGGAGACTAGCACAGATACGCAGTATTTT. Complete variable domain (other parts from reference TRBV7-2 and TRBJ2-3): GAGVSQSPSNKVTEKGKDVELRCDPISGHTALYWYRQSLGQGLEFLIYFQGNSAPDKSGLPSDRFSAERTGGSVSTLTIQRTQQEDSAVYLCASSLGGETSTDTQYFGPGTRLTVL.

Worth noting for this clone: Given a much more abundant clone one base away, this may be a read error. The chain is built from TRBV4-1 and TRBJ2-7, with D perhaps given as TRBD1 or TRBD2 (5 bases each). The CDR3 length is 14 residues. Germline values: CDR1 MGHRA, CDR2 YSYEKL. V was shortened by 1 base and J by 2 bases, with 9 bases between the two germline ends. CDR3 coding DNA: TGCGCCAGCAGCCAAGGGGACGAAGCCTACGAGCAGTACTTC. This gives the protein CASSQGDEAYEQYF.

The V gene is TRBV28, the J gene TRBJ2-6, with 8 bases aligning to TRBD2. V shed 5 bases, J shed 0 bases, and the junction held 6 bases outside the gene matches. CDR1 is MDHEN and CDR2 is SYDVKM in the germline V gene. This CDR3 has 17 residues. For the CDR3, the DNA is TGTGCCAGCAGTGGCAGCGGGAGTCACTCTGGGGCCAACGTCCTGACTTTC. It codes for CASSGSGSHSGANVLTF.

The count of this clone is one. This sequence joins TRBV5-6 and TRBJ2-1; 8 bases agree with TRBD1. The CDR3 runs to 15 residues. From germline, CDR1 is SGHDT and CDR2 YYEEEE. V dropped 4 bases and J dropped 8; count of bases not matched to a gene: 11. The CDR3 loop reads CASSPQTGVRDEQFF. In nucleotides, the CDR3 is TGTGCCAGCAGCCCACAGACAGGGGTGAGGGATGAGCAGTTCTTC.

The chain has TRBV25-1 and TRBJ2-1; 10 nucleotides line up with TRBD1. The CDR3 has 16 residues. Trimming removed 7 bases from V and 9 bases from J; junction bases left unmatched: 15. The germline V gene has CDR1 MGHDK and CDR2 SYGVNS. The CDR3 here is CASTLTRDRGLGEQFF. The CDR3 region has the DNA TGTGCCAGCACTCTGACGCGGGACAGGGGTTTGGGTGAGCAGTTCTTC.

The chain couples TRBV5-6 to TRBJ1-2; perhaps TRBD1 as D (6 bases). V dropped 5 bases and J dropped 6 bases, with 20 bases sitting between them. Germline CDR1 is SGHDT and CDR2 is YYEEEE. The CDR3 runs to 15 residues. DNA of the CDR3: TGTGCCAGCAGTTCCCTAGGCGGGGGCGCCGATGGCTACACCTTC. Translated, it gives CASSSLGGGADGYTF. The full variable domain, rest sourced from reference TRBV5-6 and TRBJ1-2, is DAGVTQSPTHLIKTRGQQVTLRCSPKSGHDTVSWYQQALGQGPQFIFQYYEEEERQRGNFPDRFSGHQFPNYSSELNVNALLLGDSALYLCASSSLGGGADGYTFGSGTRLTVV.

The chain joins TRBV5-1 to TRBJ2-1, with a weak D call TRBD1 (6 bases). V was cut by 0 bases and J by 9 bases, with 10 bases left in between. Looked up from germline, CDR1 is SGHRS and CDR2 is YFSETQ. CDR3 length: 13 amino acids. Here the CDR3 DNA reads TGCGCCAGCAGCTTGGACAGGGTAGCTGAGCAGTTCTTC. Translation: CASSLDRVAEQFF.

A few counts support this clone. The chain links TRBV7-9 to TRBJ2-7; D gene unclear. Germline CDR1 SEHNR, CDR2 FQNEAQ (reference sequence). The CDR3 consists of 12 residues. Trimming took 0 bases from V and 4 from J, leaving 4 bases between them. The CDR3 loop reads CASSLAVYEQYF. As DNA, the CDR3 is TGTGCCAGCAGCTTAGCGGTATACGAGCAGTACTTC.

The chain links TRBV14 to TRBJ2-2; 11 bases line up with TRBD2. J lost 5 bases, V lost 2 bases, and 10 bases had no gene match. Germline V gene lookup returns CDR1 SGHDN and CDR2 FVKESK. The CDR3 is made up of 18 amino acids. The CDR3 reads CASSQPALAGVITGELFF. CDR3 nucleotides: TGTGCCAGCAGCCAACCCGCACTAGCGGGAGTAATAACCGGGGAGCTGTTTTTT.

The gene calls are TRBV6-6 and TRBJ1-1; D gene ambiguous. V lost 5 bases and J lost 1, with 8 bases in between. The CDR3 loop spans 13 amino acids. Looked up from germline, CDR1 is MNHNY and CDR2 is SVGAGI (reference sequence). The CDR3, as DNA: TGTGCCAGCAGTGAGGCAGAGAACACTGAAGCTTTCTTT. This sequence encodes CASSEAENTEAFF.

As to this clone: The sample contains more than one DNA sequence encoding this CDR3. The chain carries TRBV6-5 and TRBJ2-5; 11 nucleotides line up with TRBD2. J lost 1 base, V lost 0 bases, and 1 base had no gene match. CDR1 MNHEY and CDR2 SVGAGI come from the germline V gene. The CDR3 contains 16 residues. The CDR3 loop is CASSYSGTSGQETQYF. The CDR3 nucleotides are TGTGCCAGCAGTTACTCCGGGACTAGCGGCCAAGAGACCCAGTACTTC.

The sample holds many counts of this clone. The chain is built from TRBV13 and TRBJ1-3; TRBD1 might be the D (6 bases). V lost 1 base and J 0 bases, leaving 7 bases between the germline ends. CDR3 size: 15 residues. Germline values: CDR1 PRHDT, CDR2 FYEKMQ (reference sequence). The CDR3 coding sequence is TGTGCCAGCAGCTTAGAGGGGGTCTCTGGAAACACCATATATTTT. Protein product: CASSLEGVSGNTIYF. Using reference TRBV13 and TRBJ1-3 for the parts outside the CDR3, the full variable domain is AAGVIQSPRHLIKEKRETATLKCYPIPRHDTVYWYQQGPGQDPQFLISFYEKMQSDKGSIPDRFSAQQFSDYHSELNMSSLELGDSALYFCASSLEGVSGNTIYFGEGSWLTVV.

This clone has at least ten counts. The chain uses TRBV25-1 and TRBJ2-1, with TRBD1 as a possible D gene (6 bases). The germline V and J ends were trimmed by 3 bases and 6 bases, with 15 bases remaining between them. The CDR3 spans 15 residues. CDR1 is MGHDK, CDR2 SYGVNS, per germline. The chain's CDR3 is CASSDPRGSSNEQFF. The CDR3 DNA follows: TGTGCCAGCAGTGACCCCAGGGGAAGTAGCAATGAGCAGTTCTTC.

At least ten counts were recorded for this clone. The rearrangement links TRBV19 to TRBJ2-7; no definite D call. V lost 5 bases to trimming and J lost 5 bases, with 7 bases between them. CDR1 is LNHDA, CDR2 SQIVND, per germline (reference sequence). The CDR3 totals 11 residues. CDR3 nucleotides: TGTGCCAGTAGTTATATTGACGAGCAGTACTTC. Translated: CASSYIDEQYF.

The chain is built from TRBV5-4 and TRBJ1-4; the D is unclear. Trimming cost V 4 bases and J 3 bases, with 10 bases left between them. The germline V gene encodes CDR1 SGHNT and CDR2 YYREEE (reference sequence). This CDR3 spans 14 amino acids. The CDR3 nucleotides read TGTGCCAGCAGCCATCGACGGGCTAATGAAAAACTGTTTTTT. It codes for CASSHRRANEKLFF.

CDR3 bases: TGTGCCAGCAGCTTGGCCGCGGGAGAAGAGACCCAGTACTTC. The encoded protein is CASSLAAGEETQYF. V is TRBV5-6 and J is TRBJ2-5; 7 bases map to TRBD2. CDR3 size: 14 residues. CDR1 and CDR2 from the germline V gene are SGHDT and YYEEEE. V was clipped by 0 bases and J by 3 bases; unmatched bases: 2.

This clone was counted only a few times. The rearrangement uses TRBV5-4 and TRBJ2-7; D tentatively reads TRBD1 or TRBD2 (6 bases each). There are 15 residues in the CDR3. Looked up from germline, CDR1 is SGHNT and CDR2 is YYREEE (reference sequence). V was cut by 2 bases and J by 1 base, with 13 bases left in between. The CDR3 is CASSLRGRASYEQYF. The CDR3 nucleotides are TGTGCCAGCAGCTTACGGGGGCGCGCGTCCTACGAGCAGTACTTC.

This clone was seen only a few times. The gene calls are TRBV29-1 and TRBJ1-2, with 9 bases identical to TRBD1. V trimming: 5 bases; J trimming: 5 bases; junction bases outside the gene matches: 9. The germline V gene encodes CDR1 SQVTM and CDR2 ANQGSEA. There are 14 residues in the CDR3. CDR3: CSVIAGQGAYGYTF. Written as DNA, the CDR3 is TGCAGCGTTATCGCGGGACAGGGTGCTTATGGCTACACCTTC.

V gene TRBV13 combines with J gene TRBJ2-1; 7 nucleotides match TRBD2. The CDR3 has 12 amino acids. V lost 5 bases, J lost 10 bases, and 5 bases stayed unmatched. The germline V gene has CDR1 PRHDT and CDR2 FYEKMQ (reference sequence). CDR3 region: CASSLTSVEQFF. In DNA form, the CDR3 reads TGTGCCAGCAGCCTAACTAGCGTGGAGCAGTTCTTC.

The chain uses TRBV2 and TRBJ2-7; 8 bases are a match to TRBD1. Trimming cost V 10 bases and J 2 bases; bases outside gene matches: 7. The germline gives CDR1 SNHLY, CDR2 FYNNEI. The CDR3 loop spans 13 amino acids. The CDR3 loop is CATSAGQAYEQYF. CDR3 in DNA: TGTGCCACCTCGGCGGGACAGGCCTACGAGCAGTACTTC. The whole variable domain, remainder taken from reference TRBV2 and TRBJ2-7, is EPEVTQTPSHQVTQMGQEVILRCVPISNHLYFYWYRQILGQKVEFLVSFYNNEISEKSEIFDDQFSVERPDGSNFTLKIRSTKLEDSAMYFCATSAGQAYEQYFGPGTRLTVT.

The chain uses TRBV5-1 and TRBJ1-4; tentative D call: TRBD1 (6 bases). The germline gives CDR1 SGHRS, CDR2 YFSETQ. The CDR3 spans 12 residues. The ends were cut back, 4 bases at V and 8 bases at J, with 9 bases in the middle. This CDR3 is CASSPQGEKLFF. The CDR3, as DNA: TGCGCCAGCAGCCCACAGGGAGAAAAACTGTTTTTT.

The chain couples TRBV27 to TRBJ2-7; TRBD1 or TRBD2 may be the D gene (6 bases each). The germline V and J ends were trimmed by 6 bases and 0 bases, with 27 bases remaining between them. The CDR3 length is 19 residues. The germline V gene has CDR1 MNHEY and CDR2 SMNVEV (reference sequence). The CDR3 bases are TGTGCCAGCAGGCCTGCTTGGGGGGCAAGACAGTTCAACTCCTACGAGCAGTACTTC. Protein product: CASRPAWGARQFNSYEQYF.

V and J are TRBV7-9 and TRBJ2-7, with 7 positions matching TRBD2. This CDR3 spans 15 amino acids. V was pared by 5 bases and J by 5 bases, with 12 bases of the junction left unmatched. Germline assignment: CDR1 SEHNR and CDR2 FQNEAQ (reference sequence). CDR3 DNA sequence: TGTGCCAGCAGCCCCTCCGAGCGGGACTCGCACGAGCAGTACTTC. Protein product: CASSPSERDSHEQYF.

This sequence joins TRBV11-2 and TRBJ2-7, with TRBD2 matching 7 bases. Germline V gene lookup returns CDR1 SGHAT and CDR2 FQNNGV. With 1 base clipped from V and 6 bases from J, the junction kept 9 bases outside the gene matches. This CDR3 region has 15 residues. CDR3 sequence reads: CASSLGAGAPVEQYF. Written as DNA, the CDR3 is TGTGCCAGCAGCTTAGGGGCGGGAGCCCCAGTCGAGCAGTACTTC.

This clone has a count of ten or more. The rearrangement uses TRBV11-3 and TRBJ2-7, with 9 bases identical to TRBD1. Germline values: CDR1 SGHNT, CDR2 YENEEA. The ends lost 4 bases at V and 6 bases at J; junction bases unmatched: 4. The CDR3 consists of 13 residues. DNA for the CDR3: TGTGCCAGCAGCTCCGGACAGGGGAGCGAGCAGTACTTC. This gives the protein CASSSGQGSEQYF.

In this sample, this clone turned up once. The chain combines TRBV2 with TRBJ1-5, with D unclear. The germline gives CDR1 SNHLY, CDR2 FYNNEI. V dropped 7 bases and J dropped 3 bases, with 16 bases sitting between them. CDR3 length: 15 amino acids. In nucleotides, the CDR3 is TGTGCCAGCAAATACGCATTGGGGTCCAATCAGCCCCAGCATTTT. Translation gives CASKYALGSNQPQHF.